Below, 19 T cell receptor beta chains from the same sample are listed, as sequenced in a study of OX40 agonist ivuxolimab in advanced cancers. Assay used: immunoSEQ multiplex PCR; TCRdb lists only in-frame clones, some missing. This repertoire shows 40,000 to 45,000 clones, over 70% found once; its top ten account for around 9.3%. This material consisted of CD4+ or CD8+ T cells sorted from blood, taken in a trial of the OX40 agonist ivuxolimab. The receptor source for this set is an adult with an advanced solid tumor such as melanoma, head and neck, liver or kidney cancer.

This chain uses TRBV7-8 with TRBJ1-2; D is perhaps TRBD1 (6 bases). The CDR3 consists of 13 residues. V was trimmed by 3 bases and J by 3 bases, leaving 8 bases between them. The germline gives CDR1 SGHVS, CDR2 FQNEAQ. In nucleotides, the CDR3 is TGTGCCAGCAGCTTGACAGGCGACTATGGCTACACCTTC. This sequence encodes CASSLTGDYGYTF.

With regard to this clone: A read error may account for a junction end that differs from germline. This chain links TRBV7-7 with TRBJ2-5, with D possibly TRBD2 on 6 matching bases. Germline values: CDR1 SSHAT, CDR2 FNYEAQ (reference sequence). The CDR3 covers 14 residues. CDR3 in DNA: TGTGCTAGCAGCTTAGCGGCAGGGCAGGAGACCCAGTACTTC. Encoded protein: CASSLAAGQETQYF.

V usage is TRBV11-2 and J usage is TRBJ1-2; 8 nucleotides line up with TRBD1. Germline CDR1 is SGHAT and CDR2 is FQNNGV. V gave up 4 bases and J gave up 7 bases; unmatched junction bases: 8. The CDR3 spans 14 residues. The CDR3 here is CASSSTDRGSGYTF. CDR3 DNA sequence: TGTGCCAGCAGCTCTACCGACAGGGGAAGTGGCTACACCTTC.

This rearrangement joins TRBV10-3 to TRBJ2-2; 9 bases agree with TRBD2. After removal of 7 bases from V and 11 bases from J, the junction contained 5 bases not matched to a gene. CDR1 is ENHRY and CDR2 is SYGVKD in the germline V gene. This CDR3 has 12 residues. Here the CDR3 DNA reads TGTGCCATCAAGGGGCTAGCGGGAGAGCTGTTTTTT. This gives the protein CAIKGLAGELFF.

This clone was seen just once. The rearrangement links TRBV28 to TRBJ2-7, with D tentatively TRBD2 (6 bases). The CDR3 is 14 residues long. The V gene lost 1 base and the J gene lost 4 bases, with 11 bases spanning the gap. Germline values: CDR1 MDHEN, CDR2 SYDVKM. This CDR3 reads CASSLSLARYEQYF. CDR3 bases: TGTGCCAGCAGTTTATCACTAGCCCGGTACGAGCAGTACTTC.

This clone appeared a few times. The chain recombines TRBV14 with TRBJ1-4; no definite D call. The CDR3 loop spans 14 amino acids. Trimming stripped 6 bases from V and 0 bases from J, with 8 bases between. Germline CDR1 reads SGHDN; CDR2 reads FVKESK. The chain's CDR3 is CASSSDTTNEKLFF. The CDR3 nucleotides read TGTGCCAGCAGTTCTGACACAACTAATGAAAAACTGTTTTTT.

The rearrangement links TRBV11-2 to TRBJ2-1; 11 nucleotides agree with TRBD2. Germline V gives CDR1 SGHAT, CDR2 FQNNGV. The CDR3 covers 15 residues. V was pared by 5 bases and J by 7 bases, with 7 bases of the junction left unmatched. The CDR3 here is CASSPGASGRNEQFF. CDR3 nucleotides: TGTGCCAGCAGCCCTGGCGCTAGCGGGAGGAATGAGCAGTTCTTC.

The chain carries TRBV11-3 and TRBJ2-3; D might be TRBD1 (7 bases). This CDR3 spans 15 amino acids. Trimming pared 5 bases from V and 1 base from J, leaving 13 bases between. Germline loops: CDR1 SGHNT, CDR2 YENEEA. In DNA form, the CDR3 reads TGTGCCAGCAGCCCAGGGGGGAAAGGCACAGATACGCAGTATTTT. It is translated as CASSPGGKGTDTQYF.

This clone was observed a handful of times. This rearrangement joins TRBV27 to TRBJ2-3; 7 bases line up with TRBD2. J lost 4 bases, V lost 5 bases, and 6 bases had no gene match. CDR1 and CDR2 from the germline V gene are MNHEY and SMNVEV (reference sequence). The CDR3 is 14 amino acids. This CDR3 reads CASSLLATADTQYF. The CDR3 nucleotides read TGTGCCAGCAGTCTACTAGCGACCGCAGATACGCAGTATTTT.

CDR3 sequence: CATSRGVYGTDYGYTF. CDR3 coding DNA: TGTGCCACCAGCAGAGGAGTGTATGGGACAGACTATGGCTACACCTTC. The genes are TRBV15 and TRBJ1-2; 7 nucleotides agree with TRBD1. Germline CDR1 LNHNV, CDR2 YYDKDF (reference sequence). The CDR3 is 16 amino acids. V was clipped by 1 base and J by 3 bases; unmatched bases: 8.

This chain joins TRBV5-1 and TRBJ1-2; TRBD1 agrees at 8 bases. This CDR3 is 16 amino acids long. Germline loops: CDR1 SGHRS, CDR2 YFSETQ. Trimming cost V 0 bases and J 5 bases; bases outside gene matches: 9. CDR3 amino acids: CASSLGGSTGDYGYTF. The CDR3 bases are TGCGCCAGCAGCTTGGGGGGCTCGACAGGGGATTATGGCTACACCTTC.

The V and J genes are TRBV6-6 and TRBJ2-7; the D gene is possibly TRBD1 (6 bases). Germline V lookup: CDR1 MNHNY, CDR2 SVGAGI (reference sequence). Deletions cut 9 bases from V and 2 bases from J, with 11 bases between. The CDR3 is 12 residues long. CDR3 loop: CASSQGPYEQYF. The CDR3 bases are TGTGCCAGTTCACAGGGTCCCTACGAGCAGTACTTC.

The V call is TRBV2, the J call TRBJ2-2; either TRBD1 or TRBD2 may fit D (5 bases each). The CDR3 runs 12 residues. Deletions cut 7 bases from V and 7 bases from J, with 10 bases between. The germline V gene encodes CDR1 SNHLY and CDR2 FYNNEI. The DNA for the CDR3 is TGTGCCAGCAACCGAGGGGTCGGGGAGCTGTTTTTT. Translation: CASNRGVGELFF.

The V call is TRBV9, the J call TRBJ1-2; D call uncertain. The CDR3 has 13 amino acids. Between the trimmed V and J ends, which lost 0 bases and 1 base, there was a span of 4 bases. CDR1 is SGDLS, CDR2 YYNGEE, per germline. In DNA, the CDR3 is TGTGCCAGCAGCGTAGACAGTAACTATGGCTACACCTTC. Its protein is CASSVDSNYGYTF.

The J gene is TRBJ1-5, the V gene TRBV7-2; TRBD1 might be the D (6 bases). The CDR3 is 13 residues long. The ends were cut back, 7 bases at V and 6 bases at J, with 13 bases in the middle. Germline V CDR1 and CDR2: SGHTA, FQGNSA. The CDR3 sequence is CASNPGGPQPQHF. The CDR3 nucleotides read TGTGCCAGCAACCCCGGGGGCCCTCAGCCCCAGCATTTT.

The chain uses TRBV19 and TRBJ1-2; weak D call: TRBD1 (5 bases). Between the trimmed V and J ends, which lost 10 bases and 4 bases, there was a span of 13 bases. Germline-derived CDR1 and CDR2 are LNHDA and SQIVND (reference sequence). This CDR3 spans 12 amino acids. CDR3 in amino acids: CAISSGGYGYTF. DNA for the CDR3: TGTGCCATCTCGTCCGGGGGCTATGGCTACACCTTC.

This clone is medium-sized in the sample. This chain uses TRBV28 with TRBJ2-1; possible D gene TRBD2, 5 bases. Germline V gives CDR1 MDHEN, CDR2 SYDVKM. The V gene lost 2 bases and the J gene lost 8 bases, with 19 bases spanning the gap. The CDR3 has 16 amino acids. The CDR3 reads CASSLGGAAGIYEQFF. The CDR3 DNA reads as TGTGCCAGCAGTTTAGGAGGTGCGGCAGGAATCTATGAGCAGTTCTTC.

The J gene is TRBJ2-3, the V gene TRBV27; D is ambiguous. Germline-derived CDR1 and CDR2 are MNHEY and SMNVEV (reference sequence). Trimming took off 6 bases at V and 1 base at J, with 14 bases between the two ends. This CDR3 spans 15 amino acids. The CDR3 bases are TGTGCCAGCAGCTCTTATTTCCTCGGCACAGATACGCAGTATTTT. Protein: CASSSYFLGTDTQYF.

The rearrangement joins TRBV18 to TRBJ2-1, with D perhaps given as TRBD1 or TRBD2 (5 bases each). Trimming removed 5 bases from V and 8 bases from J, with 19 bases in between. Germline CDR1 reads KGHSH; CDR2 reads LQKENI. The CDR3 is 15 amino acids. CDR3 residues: CASSSYGTVSDEQFF. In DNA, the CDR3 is TGTGCCAGCTCATCATACGGGACGGTGAGCGATGAGCAGTTCTTC.